Following are 5 T cell receptor beta chains from one sample sequenced in a study of T cells after yellow fever vaccination. Using its own MiXCR run on the 5' RACE reads, TCRdb lists one record per CDR3 protein. This table has some 560,000 distinct CDR3 sequences, roughly 17% appearing once. Here the sequenced sample was PBMCs, taken about 5 days after the first yellow fever vaccination. These receptors were taken from a man aged 18-30 years who received the YFV17D yellow fever vaccine.

The chain carries TRBV6-2 or TRBV6-3 and TRBJ2-7; D is perhaps TRBD1 (5 bases). Germline V gene sequence: CDR1 MNHEY, CDR2 SVGEGT. This CDR3 contains 12 residues. The V end was cut by 4 bases, the J end by 11 bases, with 15 bases between. The CDR3 loop is CASSSSDIVKYV. CDR3 nucleotides: TGTGCCAGCAGTTCGTCGGACATCGTGAAGTACGTC.

The V call is TRBV4-1, the J call TRBJ1-4; D ambiguous. The CDR3 is 14 amino acids. Trimming took off 3 bases at V and 5 bases at J, with 10 bases between the two ends. In germline, CDR1 is MGHRA, CDR2 YSYEKL. The CDR3 bases are TGCGCCAGCAGCCAGCAAGAGGTGAATGAAAAACTGTTTTTT. This gives the protein CASSQQEVNEKLFF.

The chain links TRBV14 to TRBJ2-7; D might be TRBD1 (5 bases). The CDR3 spans 13 residues. Germline V gene sequence: CDR1 SGHDN, CDR2 FVKESK. The germline V and J ends were trimmed by 1 base and 7 bases, with 11 bases remaining between them. The CDR3 loop reads CASSQGPRQEQYF. CDR3 sequence (DNA): TGTGCCAGCAGCCAAGGCCCAAGACAGGAGCAGTACTTC. Looking up the rest from reference TRBV14 and TRBJ2-7 gives the full variable domain: EAGVTQFPSHSVIEKGQTVTLRCDPISGHDNLYWYRRVMGKEIKFLLHFVKESKQDESGMPNNRFLAERTGGTYSTLKVQPAELEDSGVYFCASSQGPRQEQYFGPGTRLTVT.

This clonotype was counted many times. The CDR3 sequence: CASSPIMGGMNTEAFF. The CDR3 bases are TGTGCCAGCAGTCCCATAATGGGGGGGATGAACACTGAAGCTTTCTTT. The chain has TRBV28 and TRBJ1-1; a possible D gene is TRBD1 (5 bases). Germline assignment: CDR1 MDHEN and CDR2 SYDVKM. CDR3 size: 16 residues. The V end lost 5 bases, the J end lost 0 bases, and 16 bases lay between the germline ends.

A few counts support this clonotype. The chain combines TRBV24-1 with TRBJ2-3; possibly TRBD2 for D (5 bases). The CDR3 is 15 residues long. V was shortened by 3 bases and J by 1 base, with 10 bases between the two germline ends. Looked up from germline, CDR1 is KGHDR and CDR2 is SFDVKD. The DNA for the CDR3 is TGTGCCACCAGTGATCGGGGAGAAGGCACAGATACGCAGTATTTT. This gives the protein CATSDRGEGTDTQYF.